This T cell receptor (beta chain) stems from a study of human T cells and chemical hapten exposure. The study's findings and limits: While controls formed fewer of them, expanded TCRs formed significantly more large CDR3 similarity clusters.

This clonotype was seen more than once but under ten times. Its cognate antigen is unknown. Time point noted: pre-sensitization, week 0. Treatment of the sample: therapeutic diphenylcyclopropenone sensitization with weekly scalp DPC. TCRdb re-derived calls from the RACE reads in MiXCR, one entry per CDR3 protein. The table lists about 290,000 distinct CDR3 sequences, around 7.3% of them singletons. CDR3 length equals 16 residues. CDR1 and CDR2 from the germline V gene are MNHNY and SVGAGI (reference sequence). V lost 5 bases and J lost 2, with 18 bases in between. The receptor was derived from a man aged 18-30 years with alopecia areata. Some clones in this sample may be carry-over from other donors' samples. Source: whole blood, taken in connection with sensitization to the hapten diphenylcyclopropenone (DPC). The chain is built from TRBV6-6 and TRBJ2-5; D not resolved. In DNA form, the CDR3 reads TGTGCCAGCAGTCCACCCACGGGCCAAAGGCAAGAGACCCAGTACTTC. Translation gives CASSPPTGQRQETQYF.